This is a list of T cell receptor beta chains from one sample in a study of T-cell memory formation after mild COVID-19. A single record per CDR3 protein comes from TCRdb applying MiXCR to the 5' RACE reads. The sample carries roughly 600,000 distinct CDR3 sequences, approximately 18% recorded once. The sample comprised PBMCs or a T cell subset sorted from them (not recorded which). The receptors derive from an adult woman who had mild COVID-19 (a few samples of this study predate the infection). Cell type and time point are not known. Both conserved end residues are trimmed from each CDR3. Each record gives: V gene, CDR3 protein.

V: TRBV29-1; CDR3: SVVRDSTYEQY
V: TRBV7-7; CDR3: ASSLPGNTGELF
V: TRBV7-9; CDR3: ASSLRVDWLANTEAF
V: TRBV24-1; CDR3: ATSAQQGGLF
V: TRBV6-1; CDR3: ASSEEMAVLRTSNTEAF
V: TRBV5-1; CDR3: ASSLFGGAQEETQY
V: TRBV3-1; CDR3: ASISSGGLSYNEQF
V: TRBV20-1; CDR3: SAPWDSPGSLH
V: TRBV30; CDR3: AWQSWTQEGYT
V: TRBV20-1; CDR3: SARAHLTYRTDTQY
V: TRBV4-3; CDR3: ASSQDKGRNTGELF
V: TRBV11-3; CDR3: ASSSGQAGQETQY
V: TRBV20-1; CDR3: STFDRDLYGYT
V: TRBV6-5; CDR3: ASSYSQGAWEQY
V: TRBV18; CDR3: ASSPAPGTGNTEAF
V: TRBV29-1; CDR3: SVSDSWPTEAF
V: TRBV30; CDR3: AWGSGGSYNEQF